The clone carrying this T cell receptor beta chain was seen more than once but under ten times. No antigen is known for it. V lost 2 bases and J lost 6, with 2 bases in between. The germline V gene encodes CDR1 MNHEY and CDR2 SMNVEV (reference sequence). The CDR3 is 11 residues long. The data are from a study of beta chain features in type 1 diabetes. Notes on the study in general: People with Type 1 diabetes carried modestly yet significantly shorter TCRB CDR3s in all four CD4+ subsets.

The study reverse transcribed the entire isolated RNA, so it sequenced expressed TCRB transcripts. Libraries were prepared by immunoSEQ multiplex PCR; TCRdb keeps only in-frame clonotypes and omits some of them. The sample lists a few hundred thousand clones, 16% occurring once. The chain couples TRBV27 to TRBJ2-1; D is uncertain. This clonotype was obtained from a man aged 25-45 years with type 1 diabetes. The sequenced material came from naive CD4+ T cells from blood. The CDR3 reads CASSLVNEQFF. CDR3 in DNA: TGTGCCAGCAGTTTAGTCAATGAGCAGTTCTTC.